One sample yielded the 8 T cell receptor beta chains listed below, sequenced in a study of beta chain features in type 1 diabetes. cDNA synthesis used the whole RNA isolate, giving expressed TCRB sequences. Clones were read by immunoSEQ multiplex PCR, and TCRdb kept only the in-frame ones, dropping some. The profile shows about 900,000 clones, around a sixth of them singletons. The source material was naive CD4+ T cells from blood. These receptors were taken from a young woman in good health.

This clone has a handful of counts. Other DNA sequences within the sample encode an identical CDR3. This chain links TRBV5-1 with TRBJ2-2; 11 positions agree with TRBD2. Trimming cost V 3 bases and J 1 base; bases outside gene matches: 2. The CDR3 is made up of 16 amino acids. The V gene's germline CDR1 is SGHRS and CDR2 YFSETQ. The CDR3 nucleotides read TGCGCCAGCAGCTCCGGACTAGCGGGGAACACCGGGGAGCTGTTTTTT. Amino acids: CASSSGLAGNTGELFF.

The J gene is TRBJ1-2, the V gene TRBV6-5; D is perhaps TRBD1 (6 bases). The germline V and J ends were trimmed by 3 bases and 1 base, with 9 bases remaining between them. The CDR3 is made up of 14 amino acids. CDR1 is MNHEY, CDR2 SVGAGI, per germline. As DNA, the CDR3 is TGTGCCAGCAGTTATCTAGGGGGTAACTATGGCTACACCTTC. This encodes CASSYLGGNYGYTF.

This chain connects TRBV14 to TRBJ2-3; D is undetermined. CDR3 size: 13 residues. Trimming took 4 bases from V and 4 from J, leaving 9 bases between them. The germline gives CDR1 SGHDN, CDR2 FVKESK. CDR3 sequence reads: CASSPQPADTQYF. CDR3 sequence (DNA): TGTGCCAGCAGCCCCCAACCTGCAGATACGCAGTATTTT.

Turning to this clone: A much larger clone is a single base away; this may be a read error. Other DNA sequences from this sample encode an identical CDR3 as well. V and J are TRBV2 and TRBJ2-1; D gene uncertain. This CDR3 comprises 11 residues. Trimming stripped 6 bases from V and 4 bases from J, with 4 bases between. Germline V gives CDR1 SNHLY, CDR2 FYNNEI. Here the CDR3 reads CASSLYNEQFF. For the CDR3, the DNA is TGTGCCAGCAGCCTATACAATGAGCAGTTCTTC.

V is TRBV18 and J is TRBJ2-1; possibly TRBD1 or TRBD2 for D (6 bases each). CDR3 size: 18 residues. V lost 3 bases and J 7 bases, leaving 25 bases between the germline ends. In germline, CDR1 is KGHSH, CDR2 LQKENI. The CDR3 bases are TGTGCCAGCTCACCTTACAGCGGAGGGGGTATTAAATGGAATGAGCAGTTCTTC. Translated, it gives CASSPYSGGGIKWNEQFF. The full variable domain, completed using reference TRBV18 and TRBJ2-1, is NAGVMQNPRHLVRRRGQEARLRCSPMKGHSHVYWYRQLPEEGLKFMVYLQKENIIDESGMPKERFSAEFPKEGPSILRIQQVVRGDSAAYFCASSPYSGGGIKWNEQFFGPGTRLTVL.

This clone showed up just a few times. The V call is TRBV19, the J call TRBJ2-2; D is possibly TRBD1 (5 bases). Trimming removed 4 bases from V and 7 bases from J, with 7 bases in between. CDR1 and CDR2 (germline): LNHDA, SQIVND (reference sequence). The CDR3 is made up of 12 amino acids. CDR3: CASSKQVGELFF. The CDR3 DNA follows: TGTGCCAGTAGTAAACAGGTCGGGGAGCTGTTTTTT.

V is TRBV4-1 and J is TRBJ2-7; a possible D gene is TRBD2 (5 bases). CDR3 length equals 15 residues. The germline CDR1 and CDR2 sequences are MGHRA and YSYEKL. V was pared by 3 bases and J by 3 bases, with 15 bases between. In nucleotides, the CDR3 is TGCGCCAGCAGCCAGGGGAGAGCACCAGGCTACGAGCAGTACTTC. Translating it yields CASSQGRAPGYEQYF.

Notes on this clone: Other DNA sequences within the sample encode an identical CDR3. The chain employs TRBV7-2 and TRBJ2-5; D may match TRBD1 or TRBD2 (5 bases each). This CDR3 comprises 13 residues. Trimming took off 1 base at V and 5 bases at J, with 8 bases between the two ends. The germline CDR1 and CDR2 sequences are SGHTA and FQGNSA. CDR3 in DNA: TGTGCCAGCAGCTTAGTTTGGGGGGAGACCCAGTACTTC. This translates into CASSLVWGETQYF.